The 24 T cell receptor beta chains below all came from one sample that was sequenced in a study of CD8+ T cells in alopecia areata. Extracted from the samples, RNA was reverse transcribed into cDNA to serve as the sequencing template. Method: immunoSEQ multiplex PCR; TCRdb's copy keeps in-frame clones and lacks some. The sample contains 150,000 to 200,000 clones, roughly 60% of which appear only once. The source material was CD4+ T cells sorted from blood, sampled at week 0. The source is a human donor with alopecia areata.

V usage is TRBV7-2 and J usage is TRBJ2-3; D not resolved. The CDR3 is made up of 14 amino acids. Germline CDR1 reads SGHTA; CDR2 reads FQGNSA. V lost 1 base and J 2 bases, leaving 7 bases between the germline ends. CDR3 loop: CASSLGVPTDTQYF. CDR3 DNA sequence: TGTGCCAGCAGCTTAGGGGTACCCACAGATACGCAGTATTTT.

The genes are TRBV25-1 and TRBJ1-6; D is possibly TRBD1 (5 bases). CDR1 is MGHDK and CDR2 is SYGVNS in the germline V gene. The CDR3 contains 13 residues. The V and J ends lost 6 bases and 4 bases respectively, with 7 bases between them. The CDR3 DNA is TGTGCCAGCAGCAGACAGTATAATTCACCCCTCCACTTT. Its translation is CASSRQYNSPLHF.

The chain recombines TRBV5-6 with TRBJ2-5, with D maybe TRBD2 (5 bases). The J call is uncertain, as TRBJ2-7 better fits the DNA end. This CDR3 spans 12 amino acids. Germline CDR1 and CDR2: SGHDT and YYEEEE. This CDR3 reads CASSREHYEQYF. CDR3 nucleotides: TGTGCCAGCAGCCGGGAACACTACGAGCAGTACTTC.

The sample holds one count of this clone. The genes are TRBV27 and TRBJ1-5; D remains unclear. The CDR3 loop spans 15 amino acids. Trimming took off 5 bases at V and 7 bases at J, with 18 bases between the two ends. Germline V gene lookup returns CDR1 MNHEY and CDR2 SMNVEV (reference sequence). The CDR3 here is CASSATGGVRQPQHF. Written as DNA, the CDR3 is TGTGCCAGCAGTGCCACGGGTGGCGTGCGGCAGCCCCAGCATTTT.

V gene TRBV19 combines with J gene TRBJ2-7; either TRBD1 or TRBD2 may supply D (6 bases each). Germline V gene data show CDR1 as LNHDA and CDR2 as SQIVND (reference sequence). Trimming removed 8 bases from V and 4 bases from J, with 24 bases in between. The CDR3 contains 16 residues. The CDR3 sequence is CASRQKGGRGRYEQYF. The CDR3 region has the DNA TGTGCCAGTCGGCAGAAGGGGGGCAGGGGACGGTACGAGCAGTACTTC.

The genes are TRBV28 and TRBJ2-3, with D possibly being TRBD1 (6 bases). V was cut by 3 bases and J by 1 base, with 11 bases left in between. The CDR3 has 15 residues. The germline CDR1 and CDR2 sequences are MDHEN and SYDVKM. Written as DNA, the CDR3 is TGTGCCAGCAGTTTTCGGGCAGGGGGCACAGATACGCAGTATTTT. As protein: CASSFRAGGTDTQYF.

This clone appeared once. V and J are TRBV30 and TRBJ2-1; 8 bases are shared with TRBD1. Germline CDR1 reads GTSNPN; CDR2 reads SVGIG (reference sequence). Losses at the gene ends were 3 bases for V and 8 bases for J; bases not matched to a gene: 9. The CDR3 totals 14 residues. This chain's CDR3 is CAWSRQGSVDEQFF. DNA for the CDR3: TGTGCCTGGAGCCGACAGGGGAGTGTAGATGAGCAGTTCTTC.

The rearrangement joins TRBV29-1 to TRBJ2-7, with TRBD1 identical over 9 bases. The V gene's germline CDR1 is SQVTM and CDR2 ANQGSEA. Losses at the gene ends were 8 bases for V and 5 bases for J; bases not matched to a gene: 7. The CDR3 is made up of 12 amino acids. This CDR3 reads CSTGGGMDEQYF. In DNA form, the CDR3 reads TGCAGCACAGGGGGCGGGATGGACGAGCAGTACTTC.

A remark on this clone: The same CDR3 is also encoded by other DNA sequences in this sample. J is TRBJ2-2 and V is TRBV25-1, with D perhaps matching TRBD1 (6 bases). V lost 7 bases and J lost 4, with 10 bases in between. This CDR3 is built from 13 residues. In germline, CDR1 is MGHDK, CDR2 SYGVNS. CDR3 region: CASTLGGTGELFF. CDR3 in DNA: TGTGCCAGCACCCTAGGGGGCACCGGGGAGCTGTTTTTT.

CDR3 in amino acids: CASSQSGLEAFF. CDR3 nucleotide sequence: TGCGCCAGCAGCCAATCCGGACTTGAAGCTTTCTTT. The chain is built from TRBV4-1 and TRBJ1-1, with D unresolved. Germline CDR1 is MGHRA and CDR2 is YSYEKL. The CDR3 is 12 amino acids. V was pared by 2 bases and J by 7 bases, with 8 bases between.

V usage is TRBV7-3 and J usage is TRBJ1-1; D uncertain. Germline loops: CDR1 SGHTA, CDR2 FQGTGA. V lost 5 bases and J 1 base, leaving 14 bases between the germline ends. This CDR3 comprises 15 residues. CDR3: CASSQTDGKNTEAFF. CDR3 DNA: TGTGCCAGCAGCCAGACGGACGGGAAGAACACTGAAGCTTTCTTT.

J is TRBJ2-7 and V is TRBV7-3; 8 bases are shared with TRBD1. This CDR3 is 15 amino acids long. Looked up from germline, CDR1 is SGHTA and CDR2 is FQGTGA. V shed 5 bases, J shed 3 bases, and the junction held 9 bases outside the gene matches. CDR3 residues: CASSRSGDRNYEQYF. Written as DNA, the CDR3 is TGTGCCAGCAGCAGAAGTGGGGACAGGAACTACGAGCAGTACTTC.

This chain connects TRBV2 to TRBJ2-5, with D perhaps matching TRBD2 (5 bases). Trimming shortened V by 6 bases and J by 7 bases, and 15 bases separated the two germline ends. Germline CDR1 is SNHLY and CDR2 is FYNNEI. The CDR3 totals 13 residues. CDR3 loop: CASSLDSAGTQYF. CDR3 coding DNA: TGTGCCAGCAGCTTGGACTCCGCGGGGACCCAGTACTTC.

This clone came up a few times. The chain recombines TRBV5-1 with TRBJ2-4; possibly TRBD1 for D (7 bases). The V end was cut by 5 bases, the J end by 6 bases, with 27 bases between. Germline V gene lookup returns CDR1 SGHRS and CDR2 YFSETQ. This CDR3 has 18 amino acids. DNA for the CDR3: TGCGCCAGCAGAGGCCCCCAGGGAGGCAGGGGGTTTGGAAACATTCAGTACTTC. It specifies CASRGPQGGRGFGNIQYF.

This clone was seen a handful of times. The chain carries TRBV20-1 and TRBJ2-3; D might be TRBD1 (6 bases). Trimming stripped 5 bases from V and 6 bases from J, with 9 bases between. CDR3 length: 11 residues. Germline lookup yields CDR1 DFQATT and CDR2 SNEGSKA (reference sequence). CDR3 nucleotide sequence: TGCAGTGCTCTTACAGGGGATACGCAGTATTTT. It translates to CSALTGDTQYF.

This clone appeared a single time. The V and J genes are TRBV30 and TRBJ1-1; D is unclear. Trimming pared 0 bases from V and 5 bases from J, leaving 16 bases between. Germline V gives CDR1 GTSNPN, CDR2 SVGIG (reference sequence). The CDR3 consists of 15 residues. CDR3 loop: CAWSVPRTVFTEAFF. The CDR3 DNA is TGTGCCTGGAGTGTTCCCCGTACGGTCTTTACTGAAGCTTTCTTT.

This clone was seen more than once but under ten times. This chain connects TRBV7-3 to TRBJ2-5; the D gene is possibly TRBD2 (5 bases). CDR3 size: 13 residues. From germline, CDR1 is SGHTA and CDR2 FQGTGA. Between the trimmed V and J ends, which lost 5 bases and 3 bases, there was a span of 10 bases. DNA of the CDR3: TGTGCCAGCAGCCCCACTAGGGAAGAGACCCAGTACTTC. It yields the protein CASSPTREETQYF.

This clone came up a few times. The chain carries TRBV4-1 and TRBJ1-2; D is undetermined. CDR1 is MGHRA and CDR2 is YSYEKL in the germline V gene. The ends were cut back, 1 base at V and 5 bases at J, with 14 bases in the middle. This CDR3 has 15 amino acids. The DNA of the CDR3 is TGCGCCAGCAGCCAAGTTGATAGGGAAGAATATGGCTACACCTTC. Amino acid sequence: CASSQVDREEYGYTF.

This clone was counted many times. The CDR3, as DNA: TGCAGCGTTCTGGACGACAGGGTGGACACCGGGGAGCTGTTTTTT. It encodes CSVLDDRVDTGELFF. The rearrangement joins TRBV29-1 to TRBJ2-2, with 7 bases aligning to TRBD1. The germline V gene encodes CDR1 SQVTM and CDR2 ANQGSEA. J gave up 3 bases and V 5 bases, and 9 bases lay outside the gene matches. This CDR3 comprises 15 residues.

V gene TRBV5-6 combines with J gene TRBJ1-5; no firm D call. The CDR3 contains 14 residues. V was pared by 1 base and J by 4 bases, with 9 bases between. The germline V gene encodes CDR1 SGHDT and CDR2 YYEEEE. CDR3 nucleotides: TGTGCCAGCAGCTTGATGGCAGGAAATCAGCCCCAGCATTTT. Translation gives CASSLMAGNQPQHF.

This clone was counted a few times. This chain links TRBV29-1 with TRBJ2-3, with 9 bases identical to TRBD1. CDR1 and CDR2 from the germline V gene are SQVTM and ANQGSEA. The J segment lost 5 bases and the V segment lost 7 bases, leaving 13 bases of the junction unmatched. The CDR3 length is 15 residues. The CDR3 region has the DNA TGCAGCGCCGAGTCGGGGACAGGGAATCTAGATACGCAGTATTTT. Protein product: CSAESGTGNLDTQYF.

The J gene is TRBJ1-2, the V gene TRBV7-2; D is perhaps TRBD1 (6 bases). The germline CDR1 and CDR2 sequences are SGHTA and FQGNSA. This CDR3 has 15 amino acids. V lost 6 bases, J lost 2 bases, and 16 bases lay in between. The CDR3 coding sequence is TGTGCCAGCAGTCGGCTGGGCAGGGGAAACTATGGCTACACCTTC. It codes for CASSRLGRGNYGYTF.

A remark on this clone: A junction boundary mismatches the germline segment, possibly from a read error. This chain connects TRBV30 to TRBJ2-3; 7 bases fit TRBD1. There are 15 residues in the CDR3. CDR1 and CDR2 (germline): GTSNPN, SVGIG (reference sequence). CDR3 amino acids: CAWTSGTVLTATQYF. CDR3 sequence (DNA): TGTGCCTGGACATCCGGGACAGTACTCACAGCTACGCAGTATTTT.

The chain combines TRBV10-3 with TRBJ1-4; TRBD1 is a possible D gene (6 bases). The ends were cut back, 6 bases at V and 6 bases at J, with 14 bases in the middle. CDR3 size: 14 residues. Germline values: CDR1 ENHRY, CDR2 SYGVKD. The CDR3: CAISNREEDEKLFF. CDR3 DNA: TGTGCCATCAGCAACAGGGAGGAGGATGAAAAACTGTTTTTT.